These T cell receptor beta chains were read from a single sample in a study of T cell responses to AZD1222 COVID-19 vaccine. Libraries were prepared by immunoSEQ multiplex PCR; TCRdb keeps only in-frame clonotypes and omits some of them. The table includes some 130,000 clones, more than 90% detected once. The sample was peripheral blood, taken on day 0 of AZD1222 vaccination. The receptors were gathered from an adult in good health. The CDR3 runs from the conserved cysteine through the conserved F or W. D genes are given only for firm matches. A row's size may be missing; if present it is once, few, many or a size class.

V gene	D gene	clone size	J gene	CDR3 DNA	CDR3 protein
TRBV10-3	TRBD2	once	TRBJ2-7	TGTGCCATCAGCGACCCGACTAGCGGGAGTCGCTACGAGCAGTACTTC	CAISDPTSGSRYEQYF
TRBV7-2	NA	NA	TRBJ2-7	TGTGCCAGCAGCTTAGACCGGGACCACTACGAGCAGTACTTC	CASSLDRDHYEQYF
TRBV3-1/TRBV3-2	NA	NA	TRBJ1-1	TGTGCCAGCGACCAGGCGGGCAAAACTGAAGCTTTCTTT	CASDQAGKTEAFF
TRBV5-6	NA	NA	TRBJ2-5	TGTGCCAGCAGTCCCGTGGGGGGGGCTGTCAAAGAGACCCAGTACTTC	CASSPVGGAVKETQYF
TRBV7-2	NA	NA	TRBJ1-1	TGTGCCAGCAACCCCCATAGTGGGGGCACGAACACTGAAGCTTTCTTT	CASNPHSGGTNTEAFF
TRBV6-1	NA	NA	TRBJ1-2	TGTGCCAGCAGTGAAGCCCTCCGCTATGGCTACACCTTC	CASSEALRYGYTF
TRBV6-5	TRBD1	NA	TRBJ1-4	TGTGCCAGCAGGCGCCCGGGACAGGGCGATGAAAAACTGTTTTTT	CASRRPGQGDEKLFF
TRBV9	NA	NA	TRBJ1-3	TGTGCCAGCAGCGTAGATACCTCTGGAAACACCATATATTTT	CASSVDTSGNTIYF
TRBV6-4	NA	NA	TRBJ2-2	TGTGCCAGCAGTGAGGGGGCGGCCCGGGGGCCCGGGGAGCTGTTTTTT	CASSEGAARGPGELFF
TRBV30	TRBD2	NA	TRBJ2-7	TGTGCCTGGAGACTAGCGGGAGCAGGCAACGAGCAGTACTTC	CAWRLAGAGNEQYF
TRBV7-9	TRBD1	NA	TRBJ1-2	TGTGCCAGCAGCGCAGGACAGGGGGAAGGCTACACCTTC	CASSAGQGEGYTF
TRBV7-2	TRBD2	NA	TRBJ2-7	TGTGCCAGCAGCTTCGGACTAGCCAACGAGCAGTACTTC	CASSFGLANEQYF
TRBV3-1/TRBV3-2	TRBD1	NA	TRBJ1-2	TGTGCCAGCAGCCCCCCAACAGGGGGCGCCGGCTATGGCTACACCTTC	CASSPPTGGAGYGYTF
TRBV13	TRBD1	NA	TRBJ1-2	TGTGCCAGCAGCCCCTCAGGGGGCAACTATGGCTACACCTTC	CASSPSGGNYGYTF
TRBV15	TRBD2	NA	TRBJ2-1	TGTGCCACCAGCAGAGATAGCGGGAGGAACAATGAGCAGTTCTTC	CATSRDSGRNNEQFF
TRBV24-1	NA	NA	TRBJ2-3	TGTGCCACCAGTGATTTTTCTGGCAGCACAGATACGCAGTATTTT	CATSDFSGSTDTQYF
TRBV5-6	NA	few	TRBJ1-2	TGTGCCAGCAGCCTGGGGGGGAACTATGGCTACACCTTC	CASSLGGNYGYTF
TRBV3-1/TRBV3-2	NA	NA	TRBJ1-2	TGTGCCAGCAGCCGGGTTTCGGGCGGCTACACCTTC	CASSRVSGGYTF
TRBV6-2/TRBV6-3	TRBD1	once	TRBJ1-4	TGTGCCAGCAGTCGACAGGGGCACAGTGAAAAACTGTTTTTT	CASSRQGHSEKLFF
TRBV28	NA	NA	TRBJ1-1	TGTGCCAGCAGTTTATTCCGTCTGAGGGCGAACACTGAAGCTTTCTTT	CASSLFRLRANTEAFF
TRBV2	NA	NA	TRBJ1-5	TGTGCCAGCAGGGTGGGGGCTGTACAGCCCCAGCATTTT	CASRVGAVQPQHF
TRBV6-4	NA	NA	TRBJ2-1	TGTGCCAGCAGTGGTCTAGCGAGGAGTAATGAGCAGTTCTTC	CASSGLARSNEQFF
TRBV6-4	NA	NA	TRBJ2-1	TGTGCCAGCAGTGACTCCGGGGCCGCTAATGAGCAGTTCTTC	CASSDSGAANEQFF
TRBV18	NA	NA	TRBJ1-2	TGTGCCAGCTCACCAACAGGGATGAATGGCTACACCTTC	CASSPTGMNGYTF
TRBV23-1	NA	NA	TRBJ1-6	TGCGCCAGCAAACTTAGACCGGGATTCAATTCACCCCTCCACTTT	CASKLRPGFNSPLHF
TRBV19	NA	once	TRBJ1-6	TGTGCCAGTAGGCGCCAGGGATCCAATTCACCCCTCCACTTT	CASRRQGSNSPLHF
TRBV12-3/TRBV12-4	NA	NA	TRBJ1-1	TGTGCCATCTCGGCGGGCGCTGAAGCTTTCTTT	CAISAGAEAFF
TRBV19	NA	NA	TRBJ1-1	TGTGCCAGTAGTTGGGGACAATTTAACACTGAAGCTTTCTTT	CASSWGQFNTEAFF
TRBV7-3	TRBD2	NA	TRBJ2-3	TGTGCCAGCAGCTTCCTTAGCGGGACTAGCACAGATACGCAGTATTTT	CASSFLSGTSTDTQYF
TRBV28	TRBD2	NA	TRBJ2-3	TGTGCCAGCAGTTTATGGGGTCTAGCGGAGAGCACAGATACGCAGTATTTT	CASSLWGLAESTDTQYF
TRBV6-4	TRBD1	NA	TRBJ1-6	TGTGCCAGCAGTGCTTCGACAGGGGATAATTCACCCCTCCACTTT	CASSASTGDNSPLHF
TRBV4-3	TRBD2	NA	TRBJ2-1	TGCGCCAGCAGCCAAGACCCCCCTACTAGCGGGGGTGTTAATGAGCAGTTCTTC	CASSQDPPTSGGVNEQFF
TRBV5-1	TRBD1	NA	TRBJ2-3	TGCGCCAGCAGCTTGGGGGGACAGGGGAACACAGATACGCAGTATTTT	CASSLGGQGNTDTQYF
TRBV7-9	NA	NA	TRBJ2-2	TGTGCCAGCAGCTTCCCTTTGTGGCCTGGGGAGCTGTTTTTT	CASSFPLWPGELFF
TRBV11-2	NA	NA	TRBJ1-5	TGTGCCAGCAGCTTAGGGATCGAGTGGGGGAATGGCAATCAGCCCCAGCATTTT	CASSLGIEWGNGNQPQHF
TRBV13	TRBD1	NA	TRBJ1-2	TGTGCCAGCAGCTTAGGTCTGGGACAGGGGAACTATGGCTACACCTTC	CASSLGLGQGNYGYTF
TRBV6-2/TRBV6-3	TRBD1	NA	TRBJ1-4	TGTGCCAGCAGTTTACAGGGGACGGCTAATGAAAAACTGTTTTTT	CASSLQGTANEKLFF
TRBV5-1	NA	NA	TRBJ1-1	TGCGCCAGCGCCTTGGAAAGGGACACTGAAGCTTTCTTT	CASALERDTEAFF
TRBV29-1	NA	NA	TRBJ1-2	TGCAGCGTGCGGGGTCCCCCAAACTATGGCTACACCTTC	CSVRGPPNYGYTF
TRBV3-1/TRBV3-2	TRBD2	NA	TRBJ2-4	TGTGCCAGCAGCCAAGTGTCTAGCGGGACCGGAAAAAACATTCAGTACTTC	CASSQVSSGTGKNIQYF
TRBV7-9	NA	NA	TRBJ1-3	TGTGCCAGCGACCCGGGCAGCCACTCTGGAAACACCATATATTTT	CASDPGSHSGNTIYF
TRBV12-3/TRBV12-4	NA	NA	TRBJ1-6	TGTGCCAGCAGTTTTGGCAGGGATTCACCCCTCCACTTT	CASSFGRDSPLHF
TRBV29-1	NA	NA	TRBJ2-5	TGCAGCGTGGACGAAGGACCACAAGAGACCCAGTACTTC	CSVDEGPQETQYF
TRBV7-3	TRBD1	NA	TRBJ1-4	TGTGCCAGCAGCTTTGGGACAGGGCCTAATGAAAAACTGTTTTTT	CASSFGTGPNEKLFF
TRBV4-3	NA	NA	TRBJ2-1	TGCGCCAGCAGCCAACTGACCCCACTCGGACCATCCTACAATGAGCAGTTCTTC	CASSQLTPLGPSYNEQFF
TRBV9	NA	NA	TRBJ2-2	TGTGCCAGCAGCCTCGCGGTCACCGGGGAGCTGTTTTTT	CASSLAVTGELFF
TRBV15	TRBD1	NA	TRBJ1-1	TGTGCCACCAGCAGAGATCCTGAGGGGGCGCCTGAAGCTTTCTTT	CATSRDPEGAPEAFF
TRBV15	NA	NA	TRBJ1-5	TGTGCCACCAGCAGAGGGGGCAGGGAAATGGGTCAGCCCCAGCATTTT	CATSRGGREMGQPQHF
TRBV6-5	NA	NA	TRBJ2-2	TGTGCCAGCAGTTACGGCGGAAACACCGGGGAGCTGTTTTTT	CASSYGGNTGELFF